This T cell receptor beta chain was recovered during a study of blood T cell repertoires in COVID-19. The protocol was immunoSEQ multiplex PCR, while the TCRdb copy is restricted to in-frame clones and leaves out a portion. Here the sample spans more than 80,000 clones, 88% being singletons. The CDR3 is 16 amino acids. The germline V gene encodes CDR1 SGHNT and CDR2 YENEEA. The junction had 7 bases not matched to a gene; V was cut back by 5 bases and J by 5 bases. Sequencing input: peripheral blood. The chain couples TRBV11-3 to TRBJ2-5, with 14 bases lining up with TRBD2. This receptor was obtained from an elderly man with acute or convalescent COVID-19. The CDR3 protein is CASSPGLAGGVETQYF. Written as DNA, the CDR3 is TGTGCCAGCAGCCCCGGACTAGCGGGGGGTGTGGAGACCCAGTACTTC. The full variable domain, rest sourced from reference TRBV11-3 and TRBJ2-5, is EAGVVQSPRYKIIEKKQPVAFWCNPISGHNTLYWYLQNLGQGPELLIRYENEEAVDDSQLPKDRFSAERLKGVDSTLKIQPAELGDSAVYLCASSPGLAGGVETQYFGPGTRLLVL.